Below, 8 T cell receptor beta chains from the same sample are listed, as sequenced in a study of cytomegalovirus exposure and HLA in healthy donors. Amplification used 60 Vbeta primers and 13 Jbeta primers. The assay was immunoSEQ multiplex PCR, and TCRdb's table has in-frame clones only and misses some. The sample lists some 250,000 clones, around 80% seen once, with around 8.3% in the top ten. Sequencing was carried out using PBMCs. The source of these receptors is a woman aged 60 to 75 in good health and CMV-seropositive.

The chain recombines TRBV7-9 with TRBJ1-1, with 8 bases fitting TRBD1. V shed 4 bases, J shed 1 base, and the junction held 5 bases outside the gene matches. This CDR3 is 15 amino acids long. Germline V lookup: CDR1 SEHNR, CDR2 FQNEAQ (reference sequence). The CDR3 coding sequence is TGTGCCAGCAGCTCTGCCGGGACAGGGAACACTGAAGCTTTCTTT. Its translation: CASSSAGTGNTEAFF.

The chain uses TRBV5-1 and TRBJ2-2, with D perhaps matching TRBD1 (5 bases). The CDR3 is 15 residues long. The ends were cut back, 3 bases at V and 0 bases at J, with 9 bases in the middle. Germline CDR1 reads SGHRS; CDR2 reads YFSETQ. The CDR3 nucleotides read TGCGCCAGCAGCTCTAGACAGTCGAACACCGGGGAGCTGTTTTTT. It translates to CASSSRQSNTGELFF. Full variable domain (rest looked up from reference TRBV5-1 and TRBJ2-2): KAGVTQTPRYLIKTRGQQVTLSCSPISGHRSVSWYQQTPGQGLQFLFEYFSETQRNKGNFPGRFSGRQFSNSRSEMNVSTLELGDSALYLCASSSRQSNTGELFFGEGSRLTVL.

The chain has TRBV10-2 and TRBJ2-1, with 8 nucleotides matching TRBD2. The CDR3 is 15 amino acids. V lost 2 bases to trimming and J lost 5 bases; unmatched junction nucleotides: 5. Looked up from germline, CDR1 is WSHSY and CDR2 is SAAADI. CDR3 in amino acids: CASSEGVAGNNEQFF. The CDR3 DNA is TGCGCCAGCAGTGAGGGAGTAGCGGGAAACAATGAGCAGTTCTTC.

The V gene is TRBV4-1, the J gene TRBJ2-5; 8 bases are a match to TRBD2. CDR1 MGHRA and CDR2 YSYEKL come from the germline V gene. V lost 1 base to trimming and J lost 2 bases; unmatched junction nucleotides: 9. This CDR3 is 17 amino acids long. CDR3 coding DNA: TGCGCCAGCAGCCAAGGGGGAGTTAGCGGGGTTCAAGAGACCCAGTACTTC. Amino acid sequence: CASSQGGVSGVQETQYF.

DNA of the CDR3: TGTGCCAGCAGCCCCGGAGCGGCGGGAGGGCCCGATGAGCAGTTCTTC. Its protein is CASSPGAAGGPDEQFF. The chain couples TRBV4-2 to TRBJ2-1, with 9 bases fitting TRBD2. The germline gives CDR1 LGHNA, CDR2 YNFKEQ. CDR3 size: 16 residues. Unmatched junction bases numbered 12, after V lost 4 bases and J lost 8 bases.

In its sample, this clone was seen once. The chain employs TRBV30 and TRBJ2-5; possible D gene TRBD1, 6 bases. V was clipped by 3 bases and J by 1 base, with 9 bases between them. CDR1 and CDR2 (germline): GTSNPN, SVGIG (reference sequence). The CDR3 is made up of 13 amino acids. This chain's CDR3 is CAWSRGIQETQYF. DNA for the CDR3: TGTGCCTGGAGCAGGGGAATCCAAGAGACCCAGTACTTC.

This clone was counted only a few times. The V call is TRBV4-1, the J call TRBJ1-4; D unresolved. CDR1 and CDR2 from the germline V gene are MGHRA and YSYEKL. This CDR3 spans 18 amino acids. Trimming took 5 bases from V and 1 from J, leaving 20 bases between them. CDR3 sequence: CASSAQPRSGRTNEKLFF. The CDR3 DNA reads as TGCGCCAGCAGCGCCCAGCCAAGGTCGGGGAGAACTAATGAAAAACTGTTTTTT.

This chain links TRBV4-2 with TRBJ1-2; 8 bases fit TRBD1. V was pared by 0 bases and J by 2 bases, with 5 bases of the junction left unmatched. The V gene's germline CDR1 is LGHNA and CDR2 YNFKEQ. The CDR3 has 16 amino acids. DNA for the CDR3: TGTGCCAGCAGCCAAGAAGGGTCAGGGGGCAACTATGGCTACACCTTC. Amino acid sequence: CASSQEGSGGNYGYTF.